The present T cell receptor (beta chain) was sequenced within a study of cytomegalovirus exposure and HLA in healthy donors. Findings and limits, study-wide: An observed cluster of highly shared sequence variants was recorded as a likely sequencing artifact.

It was healthy bone marrow donors who served as donors. About this clone itself: Its antigen is unknown.

The primer mix had 60 Vbeta and 13 Jbeta primers. In the original workflow: Later, tens of millions of unique TCR beta chains were counted in an analysis, and roughly 11 million of them were shared. This table comes from immunoSEQ multiplex PCR, and its TCRdb copy is limited to in-frame clones, with some not included. Clone size and V and J calls were adopted from that table, with D and trimming inferred from the DNA. The table records approximately 210,000 clones, around 82% of them present only once. V dropped 6 bases and J dropped 7 bases, with 16 bases sitting between them. Germline V gene sequence: CDR1 MRHNA, CDR2 SNTAGT. This CDR3 spans 15 amino acids.

The sequenced material came from PBMCs. The sequence was collected from a man younger than 35 in good health and CMV-seronegative. The chain combines TRBV6-4 with TRBJ1-6; D is perhaps TRBD1 (6 bases). The CDR3: CASRNRDTSNSPLHF. The CDR3 DNA sequence: TGTGCCAGCAGGAACCGGGACACTTCAAATTCACCCCTCCACTTT.